The 5 T cell receptor beta chains in this list originate from one sample, sequenced in a study of cytomegalovirus exposure and HLA in healthy donors. The PCR had 60 Vbeta and 13 Jbeta primers. TCRdb's copy holds only in-frame clones and misses some; the assay was immunoSEQ multiplex PCR. The sample carries roughly 89,000 clones, 81% recorded once. The sequenced sample was PBMCs. These receptors all stem from a woman aged 25 to 39 in good health and CMV-seronegative.

The chain couples TRBV19 to TRBJ1-2; D remains ambiguous. Germline V gene sequence: CDR1 LNHDA, CDR2 SQIVND (reference sequence). V was clipped by 4 bases and J by 3 bases, with 15 bases between them. The CDR3 sequence is 15 residues long. This CDR3 reads CASSTPPVGYYGYTF. In DNA form, the CDR3 reads TGTGCCAGTAGTACCCCACCGGTGGGCTACTATGGCTACACCTTC.

The chain links TRBV29-1 to TRBJ2-1; TRBD2 aligns across 8 bases. Germline CDR1 and CDR2: SQVTM and ANQGSEA. CDR3 length: 16 residues. Losses at the gene ends were 4 bases for V and 10 bases for J; bases not matched to a gene: 18. The DNA of the CDR3 is TGCAGCGTTGGGGGAGGGGCGGGGGGCGGCCATGGAGAGCAGTTCTTC. Amino acid sequence: CSVGGGAGGGHGEQFF.

The chain links TRBV9 to TRBJ1-1; a weak D match, TRBD1 (6 bases). The V gene's germline CDR1 is SGDLS and CDR2 YYNGEE. Trimming removed 7 bases from V and 5 bases from J, with 15 bases in between. This CDR3 is built from 13 residues. This chain's CDR3 is CASGKGGNTEAFF. The CDR3 bases are TGTGCCAGCGGCAAGGGGGGGAATACTGAAGCTTTCTTT.

The gene calls are TRBV7-6 and TRBJ2-1, with 11 positions matching TRBD2. Per germline, CDR1 SGHVS and CDR2 FNYEAQ. This CDR3 has 16 residues. V was pared by 4 bases and J by 8 bases, with 10 bases of the junction left unmatched. CDR3 amino acids: CASSSSLAGVGDEQFF. CDR3 nucleotides: TGTGCCAGCAGCTCTTCACTAGCGGGAGTAGGCGATGAGCAGTTCTTC.

This sequence joins TRBV7-2 and TRBJ2-7; 8 bases are shared with TRBD2. J gave up 0 bases and V 5 bases, and 3 bases lay outside the gene matches. From germline, CDR1 is SGHTA and CDR2 FQGNSA. This CDR3 is built from 14 residues. DNA for the CDR3: TGTGCCAGCAGCCGACTAGCGAGCTCCTACGAGCAGTACTTC. Amino acids: CASSRLASSYEQYF.